This T cell receptor beta chain originates from a study of T-cell reconstitution after alpha-beta-depleted transplantation in children (dated by TCRdb to the mid-2010s). About the full investigation: Using TCR repertoire profiling, the study followed T-cell immune reconstitution in a quantitative way in children after TCRalphabeta/CD19-depleted allogeneic hematopoietic cell transplantation.

The library relied on PCR. Sequencing instrument: Illumina HiSeq 2500. Molecular barcoding was employed in the preparation of TCR libraries, with unique molecular identifiers being used to normalize TCRbeta repertoire quantification. TCRdb reprocessed the public reads (quality trimming at Q25 with fastp, clone calling with MiXCR) and kept in-frame beta chains. Rows with one shared CDR3 protein collapse into an entry with the most common genes and DNA. A total of 500,000 to 750,000 distinct CDR3 sequences appear in this sample, around 13% of them only once. Over 2% of the sample belongs to the ten largest clones. This clonotype was picked up many times. There is no known antigen for this receptor. No per-base quality is available; no much larger clone lies one base away. Results and caveats for the whole study, not just this receptor: The apparently early alphabetaT-cell count recovery about two months after transplant was reportedly dependent on only several hundred rapidly expanded clones derived from non-depleted graft cells. Hyperexpanded clone frequencies declined over subsequent months; after one year, T-cell counts and TCRbeta diversity were mostly attributed to newly produced T cells. In some patients, the high TCRbeta diversity seen at day 60 was put down to recipient T cells and intrathymic progenitors that had survived conditioning.

Read against the paper, the sample's treatment or condition label means: allogeneic hematopoietic cell transplantation with graft depleted of TCRalphabeta T cells and CD19 B cells. The transplant recipients were children given TCRalphabeta/CD19-depleted allogeneic hematopoietic cell grafts. The receptor was isolated from a male patient between 10 and 17 years old who had a stem cell transplant for acute myeloid leukemia, so the T cells may come from the graft donor. Sequenced here: PBMCs, mostly from graft donor cells, sampled 360 days after TCRalphabeta/CD19-depleted stem cell transplant.

The DNA sequence reads TGTGCCAGCAGTTCCGGGACTAGCGGGGCCAATGAGCAGTTCTTC. It is translated as CASSSGTSGANEQFF. The chain employs TRBV12-3 or TRBV12-4 and TRBJ2-1, and TRBD2 aligns with 13 junction nucleotides. V is pruned by 4 bases and J by 6 bases, leaving 3 bases of the junction without a gene match. Spanning cysteine to phenylalanine, the CDR3 consists of 15 amino acids. Of all the DNA, just the CDR3 is kept, 45 bases in frame from base 1.